A selection of T cell receptor beta chains follows, all from one sample in a study of shared clonotypes between healthy human individuals. Profiling relied on immunoSEQ multiplex PCR, and the TCRdb table lists in-frame clones only, not all of them. The data hold about 1.1 million clones, with about 84% observed a single time. The sample comprised memory CD4+ T cells from PBMCs. These receptors were obtained from a man aged 18 to 30 in good health. Some clones in this sample may be carry-over from other donors' samples. Each CDR3 is given with its conserved first and last residue. A D gene is named only where the DNA matches it firmly. Rows give clone size only sometimes, using once, few, many, or a class for an expanded clone.

>-|TRBJ1-3|13|-|TRBV28
TGTGCCAGCAGATGGTCGGTGGGAAACACCATATATTTT
CASRWSVGNTIYF
>-|TRBJ2-7|16|TRBD2|TRBV5-1
TGCGCCAGCAGCTACTCGCCAGCGGGAGGGCCCTACGAGCAGTACTTC
CASSYSPAGGPYEQYF
>few|TRBJ2-7|16|-|TRBV6-7
TGTGCCAGCAGTTACGGTTGGGGTAATACCATCTACGAGCAGTACTTC
CASSYGWGNTIYEQYF
>-|TRBJ1-1|14|TRBD1|TRBV9
TGTGCCAGCAGCCCCGGGACAGTGAACACTGAAGCTTTCTTT
CASSPGTVNTEAFF
>few|TRBJ2-2|14|-|TRBV9
TGTGCCAGCAGCGTGGAAACAAACACCGGGGAGCTGTTTTTT
CASSVETNTGELFF
>-|TRBJ1-6|13|-|TRBV27
TGTGCCAGCAGTTTAAAAGGCGGCTCCCCCCTCCACTTT
CASSLKGGSPLHF
>-|TRBJ1-1|16|-|TRBV28
TGTGCCAGCAGTCCCGGCGTCGGACGGGGGAACACTGAAGCTTTCTTT
CASSPGVGRGNTEAFF
>-|TRBJ2-3|13|-|TRBV5-4
TGTGCCAGCAGCGTGGACTGGGGGGATACGCAGTATTTT
CASSVDWGDTQYF
>few|TRBJ1-1|13|-|TRBV2
TGTGCCAGCACCCTACAGGGGAACACTGAAGCTTTCTTT
CASTLQGNTEAFF
>few|TRBJ2-5|18|TRBD1|TRBV28
TGTGCCAGCAGGGCCTCCGGGACAGGGGCTTATGTATGGGAGACCCAGTACTTC
CASRASGTGAYVWETQYF
>-|TRBJ2-3|14|-|TRBV11-3
TGTGCCAGCAGCTTAGACCCTAGCACAGATACGCAGTATTTT
CASSLDPSTDTQYF
>-|TRBJ2-1|16|-|TRBV4-1
TGCGCCAGCAGCCAAGATCCGGGGCCCTCCTACAATGAGCAGTTCTTC
CASSQDPGPSYNEQFF
>-|TRBJ2-4|15|-|TRBV5-1
TGCGCCAGCAGCTCCGGCCCGGGGGCCAAAAACATTCAGTACTTC
CASSSGPGAKNIQYF
>-|TRBJ2-3|15|TRBD2|TRBV18
TGTGCCAGCTCACCCTCACTAGCGAGGGCAGATACGCAGTATTTT
CASSPSLARADTQYF
>-|TRBJ2-1|15|-|TRBV7-3
TGTGCCAGCAGTTTTCCGGGACCGCAGGGCAATGAGCAGTTCTTC
CASSFPGPQGNEQFF
>few|TRBJ2-1|16|TRBD2|TRBV7-2
TGTGCCAGCAGCTTATTTACTAGCGGGGGATACAATGAGCAGTTCTTC
CASSLFTSGGYNEQFF
>-|TRBJ1-4|16|TRBD1|TRBV5-1
TGCGCCAGCAGCTTGGCTGGGACAGGGCACAATGAAAAACTGTTTTTT
CASSLAGTGHNEKLFF
>-|TRBJ2-1|16|TRBD2|TRBV5-1
TGCGCCAGCAGCACCGGTCGACTAGCGGGTAACAATGAGCAGTTCTTC
CASSTGRLAGNNEQFF
>-|TRBJ2-7|15|TRBD2|TRBV19
TGTGCCAGTAGTATGATATCTAGCGGAAACTACGAGCAGTACTTC
CASSMISSGNYEQYF
>-|TRBJ2-2|14|TRBD1|TRBV28
TGTGCCATACAGGGGATCTTGTCCACCGGGGAGCTGTTTTTT
CAIQGILSTGELFF
>-|TRBJ2-7|15|TRBD2|TRBV5-1
TGCGCCAGCAGCTTGGTGGGGCTAGCGGGAGACGAGCAGTACTTC
CASSLVGLAGDEQYF
>-|TRBJ1-1|13|-|TRBV19
TGTGCCAGTAGTGTGGAGGGGCGCACTGAAGCTTTCTTT
CASSVEGRTEAFF
>-|TRBJ1-4|13|-|TRBV6-5
TGTGCCAGCAGAGACAGTACCAATGAAAAACTGTTTTTT
CASRDSTNEKLFF
>-|TRBJ1-5|12|-|TRBV7-2
TGTGCCAGCGGGAGGGCCAATCAGCCCCAGCATTTT
CASGRANQPQHF
>-|TRBJ1-4|14|-|TRBV19
TGTGCCAGTAGGGATGGGACGGTGAATGAAAAACTGTTTTTT
CASRDGTVNEKLFF
>-|TRBJ2-1|16|-|TRBV18
TGTGCCAGCTCACCAGTGAGGAGCAGCTCCTACAATGAGCAGTTCTTC
CASSPVRSSSYNEQFF
>-|TRBJ2-7|12|-|TRBV28
TGTGCCAGCAGTTTGAGAGACTACGAGCAGTACTTC
CASSLRDYEQYF
>once|TRBJ1-1|13|-|TRBV28
TGTGCCAGCCAGGGACGGATGAACACTGAAGCTTTCTTT
CASQGRMNTEAFF
>-|TRBJ2-6|16|-|TRBV5-8
TGTGCCAGCAGCTTGATGCAGACTCCGGGGGCCAACGTCCTGACTTTC
CASSLMQTPGANVLTF
>-|TRBJ1-1|13|-|TRBV29-1
TGCAGCGCCCCCGGAGGTTCTGGGAAAAAAGCTTTCTTT
CSAPGGSGKKAFF
>-|TRBJ1-2|14|-|TRBV6-1
TGTGCCAGCAGTGAAGCCCCCGATCACTATGGCTACACCTTC
CASSEAPDHYGYTF
>-|TRBJ2-1|13|TRBD1|TRBV29-1
TGCAGCGTCGTCCGGGACAGTTACAATGAGCAGTTCTTC
CSVVRDSYNEQFF
>-|TRBJ2-7|13|-|TRBV5-1
TGCGCCAGCAGCTTGGACAGGGGAGGCGAGCAGTACTTC
CASSLDRGGEQYF
>-|TRBJ2-1|15|TRBD2|TRBV28
TGTGCCAGCAGTACGAGCGGGAGATCCTACAATGAGCAGTTCTTC
CASSTSGRSYNEQFF
>-|TRBJ2-3|11|-|TRBV20-1
TGCAGTGCCCCGTTCGGAGATACGCAGTATTTT
CSAPFGDTQYF
>-|TRBJ2-7|12|-|TRBV28
TGTGCCAGCAGTTCCGGGAGAAGCGAGCAGTACTTC
CASSSGRSEQYF
>-|TRBJ2-2|15|-|TRBV19
TGTGCCAGTAGTATAGAACTAGGTGGAGCCGGGGAGCTGTTTTTT
CASSIELGGAGELFF
>-|TRBJ2-3|14|-|TRBV2
TGTGCCAGCAGTGAAAGAACACAGGCAGATACGCAGTATTTT
CASSERTQADTQYF
>-|TRBJ2-7|13|-|TRBV19
TGTGCCAGTAGTCCGACAGGAGCCTACGAGCAGTACTTC
CASSPTGAYEQYF
>-|TRBJ1-2|15|TRBD1|TRBV18
TGTGCCAGCTCCGAGGACAGGGCCGCCTACTATGGCTACACCTTC
CASSEDRAAYYGYTF
>-|TRBJ2-1|18|TRBD2|TRBV5-6
TGTGCCAGCAGCTTGGGTTTCCTAGCGGGATCTACCTACAATGAGCAGTTCTTC
CASSLGFLAGSTYNEQFF
>once|TRBJ2-1|15|TRBD2|TRBV30
TGTGCCTGGAGTGGAGGAGCGGGAGCCTACAATGAGCAGTTCTTC
CAWSGGAGAYNEQFF
>-|TRBJ2-5|15|TRBD2|TRBV27
TGTGCCAGCAGTTTATTGGGCGGGGGGGAAGAGACCCAGTACTTC
CASSLLGGGEETQYF